These T cell receptor beta chains were read from a single sample in a study of tumor and adjacent non-tumor tissue in lung cancer. A single record per CDR3 protein comes from TCRdb applying MiXCR to the multiplex PCR reads. The sample lists about 86,000 distinct CDR3 sequences, more than 65% occurring once. The sequencing input was distant non-tumor lung tissue. All receptors derive from a woman in her 50s with non-small cell lung cancer. The CDR3 runs from the conserved cysteine through the conserved F or W. D genes are given only for firm matches. Clone size is shown for a subset of rows, as once, few, many or a class of expanded clone.

size	D	V	J	CDR3	DNA
.	.	TRBV6-5	TRBJ2-3	CVSSLAETDTQYF	TGTGTCAGCAGTTTGGCAGAGACAGATACGCAGTATTTT
.	.	TRBV4-2	TRBJ2-1	CTSTLKGLSSSYNEQFF	TGTACCAGCACCTTAAAGGGACTGTCGAGCTCCTACAACGAGCAGTTCTTC
few	.	TRBV7-6	TRBJ2-1	CASSPDWSYNEQFF	TGTGCCAGCAGCCCGGACTGGTCCTACAATGAGCAGTTCTTC
many	.	TRBV12-3/TRBV12-4	TRBJ1-4	CASSSAGVGEKLFF	TGTGCCAGCAGTTCGGCAGGGGTTGGTGAAAAACTGTTTTTT
.	.	TRBV4-2	TRBJ2-7	CASRHAEEAVPHEQYF	TGTGCCAGCAGGCATGCAGAAGAGGCGGTCCCCCACGAGCAGTACTTC
.	.	TRBV5-5	TRBJ1-5	CSSSVNPDWNQPQHF	TGTAGCAGCAGCGTTAACCCGGATTGGAATCAGCCCCAGCATTTT
.	.	TRBV6-1	TRBJ1-2	CASTPSTGYAYTF	TGTGCCAGCACCCCTTCGACGGGCTATGCATACACCTTC
many	TRBD1	TRBV6-1	TRBJ2-5	CASSEWDRGSRETQYF	TGTGCCAGCAGTGAATGGGACAGGGGGAGCCGGGAGACCCAGTACTTC
many	TRBD1	TRBV5-1	TRBJ2-1	CASSLASVGDRVITRYNEQFF	TGCGCCAGCAGCTTGGCCTCCGTTGGGGACAGGGTCATTACTCGTTACAATGAGCAGTTCTTC
medium-sized	TRBD2	TRBV11-2	TRBJ2-5	CASSLEASGRLYF	TGTGCCAGCAGCTTAGAGGCTAGCGGGCGATTGTACTTC
.	.	TRBV11-2	TRBJ2-7	CASSCESGRSFHSSYEQYF	TGTGCCAGCAGCTGCGAGTCGGGACGTTCGTTTCATTCCTCCTACGAGCAGTACTTC
.	.	TRBV10-2	TRBJ2-7	CASSESQVGYDQYF	TGCGCCAGCAGTGAGTCTCAGGTAGGGTACGATCAGTACTTC
many	TRBD1	TRBV9	TRBJ2-7	CASSDGTVNYEQYF	TGTGCCAGCAGCGACGGGACAGTTAACTACGAGCAGTACTTC
.	.	TRBV7-9	TRBJ2-3	CTSSSYTITDTQYF	TGTACCAGCAGTTCCTACACCATCACAGATACGCAGTATTTT
many	.	TRBV28	TRBJ2-7	CATFLNPEQYF	TGTGCCACCTTCCTCAACCCGGAGCAGTACTTC
few	TRBD1	TRBV28	TRBJ2-2	CASRPSGTGNTGELFF	TGTGCCAGCAGACCCTCCGGGACAGGGAACACCGGGGAGCTGTTTTTT
few	.	TRBV5-1	TRBJ2-7	CASSSALGADEQYF	TGCGCCAGCAGCTCAGCCCTGGGGGCTGACGAGCAGTACTTC
.	TRBD1	TRBV5-1	TRBJ2-1	CASSLDLGGSYNGQFF	TGCGCCAGCAGCTTGGATCTAGGGGGCTCCTACAATGGGCAGTTCTTC
many	TRBD1	TRBV12-3/TRBV12-4	TRBJ1-5	CASSRAPGTGVVLGNQPQHF	TGTGCCAGCAGTCGGGCCCCCGGGACAGGGGTGGTATTGGGCAATCAGCCCCAGCATTTT
.	.	TRBV11-2	TRBJ1-1	CTSSLLMTGTEAFF	TGTACCAGCAGCTTGCTAATGACGGGAACTGAAGCTTTCTTT